Listed here are 9 T cell receptor beta chains from one sample, sequenced in a study of beta chain features in type 1 diabetes. Notes on the study in general: In every one of the four CD4+ subsets, TCRB CDR3s were moderately but significantly shorter in Type 1 diabetes patients.

These receptors' antigens are unknown. The authors reverse transcribed all of the isolated RNA, so sequencing captured expressed TCRB transcripts. Repertoires were generated with immunoSEQ multiplex PCR, while TCRdb's copy carries only in-frame clones and drops some. The profile shows 600,000 to 700,000 clones, roughly 12% of them singletons. Sequencing was performed on naive CD4+ T cells from blood. Receptors were obtained from a young man with type 1 diabetes.

This chain connects TRBV18 to TRBJ1-5; tentatively, D is TRBD1 (5 bases). Trimming stripped 3 bases from V and 6 bases from J, with 9 bases between. This CDR3 comprises 13 residues. In germline, CDR1 is KGHSH, CDR2 LQKENI. The DNA for the CDR3 is TGTGCCAGCTCACCGGGGGTTGCTCAGCCCCAGCATTTT. As protein: CASSPGVAQPQHF.

The chain links TRBV30 to TRBJ1-2; 9 positions match TRBD1. With 8 bases clipped from V and 1 base from J, the junction kept 11 bases outside the gene matches. Per the germline V gene, CDR1 is GTSNPN and CDR2 is SVGIG (reference sequence). The CDR3 sequence is 15 residues long. The CDR3 DNA follows: TGTGCCGGGACCGGGACAGGGCCTATTAACTATGGCTACACCTTC. Protein sequence: CAGTGTGPINYGYTF.

The chain employs TRBV19 and TRBJ1-6; 9 nucleotides align to TRBD1. The CDR3 has 14 residues. CDR1 and CDR2 from the germline V gene are LNHDA and SQIVND (reference sequence). The trim removed 4 bases at V and 5 bases at J, leaving 0 bases unmatched. The CDR3 DNA sequence: TGTGCCAGTAGTAACAGGGGGCATAATTCACCCCTCCACTTT. It yields the protein CASSNRGHNSPLHF.

This clone was recorded a few times. The chain uses TRBV29-1 and TRBJ2-5, with a possible D match to TRBD2 (6 bases). Germline loops: CDR1 SQVTM, CDR2 ANQGSEA. The ends were cut back, 8 bases at V and 4 bases at J, with 17 bases in the middle. The CDR3 is 13 residues long. DNA of the CDR3: TGCAGCTCGGGGGTCGGGGTCCGAGAGACCCAGTACTTC. Translated: CSSGVGVRETQYF.

V gene TRBV4-2 combines with J gene TRBJ2-4; D might be TRBD1 or TRBD2, each matching 7 bases. This CDR3 contains 17 residues. Trimming took off 0 bases at V and 4 bases at J, with 16 bases between the two ends. Germline lookup yields CDR1 LGHNA and CDR2 YNFKEQ. CDR3 in amino acids: CASSQDQGGSFKNIQYF. The CDR3 bases are TGTGCCAGCAGCCAAGATCAGGGGGGGAGCTTTAAAAACATTCAGTACTTC.

The chain is built from TRBV30 and TRBJ2-3; TRBD2 agrees at 10 bases. The CDR3 length is 13 residues. With V trimmed by 7 bases and J by 4 bases, 5 bases remained unmatched. Germline CDR1 GTSNPN, CDR2 SVGIG (reference sequence). CDR3 DNA sequence: TGTGCCTCCACCCTAGCGGGGGCAGATACGCAGTATTTT. This codes for CASTLAGADTQYF.

In its sample, this clone was seen a few times. The chain uses TRBV7-2 and TRBJ2-7; D not resolved. CDR1 and CDR2 from the germline V gene are SGHTA and FQGNSA. The germline V and J ends were trimmed by 9 bases and 3 bases, with 15 bases remaining between them. There are 13 residues in the CDR3. CDR3 sequence: CASLPAVDYEQYF. The CDR3 nucleotides are TGTGCCAGTCTCCCAGCAGTCGACTACGAGCAGTACTTC. Full variable domain (missing parts from reference TRBV7-2 and TRBJ2-7): GAGVSQSPSNKVTEKGKDVELRCDPISGHTALYWYRQSLGQGLEFLIYFQGNSAPDKSGLPSDRFSAERTGGSVSTLTIQRTQQEDSAVYLCASLPAVDYEQYFGPGTRLTVT.

This chain uses TRBV7-8 with TRBJ1-2; D possibly corresponds to TRBD1 (5 bases). V lost 5 bases and J lost 2, with 9 bases in between. Looked up from germline, CDR1 is SGHVS and CDR2 is FQNEAQ. CDR3 length equals 13 residues. The CDR3 is CASSTRGNYGYTF. For the CDR3, the DNA is TGTGCCAGCAGCACTAGGGGCAACTATGGCTACACCTTC.

In its sample, this clone was seen a few times. The chain is built from TRBV7-9 and TRBJ1-1; unclear D gene. Germline V gene data show CDR1 as SEHNR and CDR2 as FQNEAQ (reference sequence). There are 13 residues in the CDR3. V shed 1 base and J shed 4 bases, with 7 bases lying between them. CDR3 protein: CASSLDQTTEAFF. The CDR3 bases are TGTGCCAGCAGCTTAGACCAGACCACTGAAGCTTTCTTT.